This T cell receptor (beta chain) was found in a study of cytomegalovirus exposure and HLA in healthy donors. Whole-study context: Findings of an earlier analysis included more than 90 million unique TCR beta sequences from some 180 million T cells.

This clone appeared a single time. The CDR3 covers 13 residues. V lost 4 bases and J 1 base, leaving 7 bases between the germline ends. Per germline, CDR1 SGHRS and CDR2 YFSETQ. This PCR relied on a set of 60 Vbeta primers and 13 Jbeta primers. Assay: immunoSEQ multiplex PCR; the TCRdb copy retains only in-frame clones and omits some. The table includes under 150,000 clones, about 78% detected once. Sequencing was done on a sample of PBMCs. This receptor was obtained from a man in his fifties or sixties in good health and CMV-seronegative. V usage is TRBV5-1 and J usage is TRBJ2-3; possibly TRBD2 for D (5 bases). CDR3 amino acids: CASSLGGTDTQYF. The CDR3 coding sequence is TGCGCCAGCAGCCTCGGGGGCACAGATACGCAGTATTTT.